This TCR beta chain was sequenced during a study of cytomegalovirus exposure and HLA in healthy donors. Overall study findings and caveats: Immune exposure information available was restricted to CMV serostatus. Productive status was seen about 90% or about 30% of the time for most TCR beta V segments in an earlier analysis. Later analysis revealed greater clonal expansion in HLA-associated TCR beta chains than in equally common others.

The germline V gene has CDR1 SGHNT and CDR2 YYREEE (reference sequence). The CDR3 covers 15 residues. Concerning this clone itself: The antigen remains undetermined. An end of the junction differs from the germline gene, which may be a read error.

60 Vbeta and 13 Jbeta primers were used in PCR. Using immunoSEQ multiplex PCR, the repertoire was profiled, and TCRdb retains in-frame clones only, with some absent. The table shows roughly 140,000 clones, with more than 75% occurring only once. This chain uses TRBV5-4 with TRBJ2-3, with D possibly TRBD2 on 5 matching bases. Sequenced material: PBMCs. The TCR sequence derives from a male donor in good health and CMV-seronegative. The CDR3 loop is CASSSFSSSRDTQYF. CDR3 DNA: TGTGCCAGCAGCTCATTTTCCTCTAGCAGAGATACGCAGTATTTT.